Below, 9 T cell receptor beta chains from the same sample are listed, as sequenced in a study of blood T cell repertoires in COVID-19. Sequencing was performed with immunoSEQ multiplex PCR; in TCRdb, only in-frame clones are kept and a portion is missing. This sample yields under 150,000 clones, of which around 89% are seen a single time; 6% to 8.5% belongs to the top ten. Sequences were obtained from peripheral blood. These receptor sequences come from a man aged 50-60 years with acute or convalescent COVID-19.

The J gene is TRBJ1-1, the V gene TRBV7-9, with D perhaps matching TRBD1 (6 bases). Germline CDR1 and CDR2: SEHNR and FQNEAQ (reference sequence). CDR3 length: 14 residues. The germline V and J ends were trimmed by 5 bases and 6 bases, with 16 bases remaining between them. CDR3 region: CASSIGTSSSEAFF. CDR3 nucleotides: TGTGCCAGCAGCATAGGGACATCGTCCTCTGAAGCTTTCTTT.

The CDR3 protein is CATSRDVISYNEQFF. The DNA of the CDR3 is TGTGCCACCAGCAGAGATGTAATTTCCTACAATGAGCAGTTCTTC. This chain uses TRBV15 with TRBJ2-1; D remains ambiguous. The germline CDR1 and CDR2 sequences are LNHNV and YYDKDF (reference sequence). The CDR3 is 15 residues long. V was pared by 0 bases and J by 1 base, with 7 bases between.

The table lists this clone with a count of one. The chain is built from TRBV7-2 and TRBJ2-1, with 7 bases that match TRBD2. The CDR3 is 14 residues long. Germline CDR1 reads SGHTA; CDR2 reads FQGNSA. J gave up 9 bases and V 7 bases, and 12 bases lay outside the gene matches. For the CDR3, the DNA is TGTGCCAGCACCGAGCGGGGCAGCGGCGGTGAGCAGTTCTTC. It specifies CASTERGSGGEQFF.

V usage is TRBV7-6 and J usage is TRBJ2-7, with 10 bases aligning to TRBD2. The CDR3 runs to 15 residues. Per germline, CDR1 SGHVS and CDR2 FNYEAQ. V lost 5 bases and J lost 6; bases outside the gene matches: 10. The CDR3: CASSPSGTSASEQYF. The CDR3 nucleotides are TGTGCCAGCAGCCCCTCGGGGACTAGCGCCTCCGAGCAGTACTTC.

The rearrangement uses TRBV24-1 and TRBJ2-1, with 13 bases lining up with TRBD2. The CDR3 contains 16 residues. Germline CDR1 KGHDR, CDR2 SFDVKD. V was pared by 4 bases and J by 11 bases, with 10 bases of the junction left unmatched. Written as DNA, the CDR3 is TGTGCCACCAGTGACCCTACTAGCGGGAGGGCCCCGAAGCAGTTCTTC. Its protein is CATSDPTSGRAPKQFF.

The chain has TRBV5-1 and TRBJ2-5; the D gene is possibly TRBD1 (5 bases). Looked up from germline, CDR1 is SGHRS and CDR2 is YFSETQ. The CDR3 loop spans 14 amino acids. V dropped 2 bases and J dropped 1 base, with 9 bases sitting between them. The chain's CDR3 is CASSFGQGQETQYF. The CDR3 DNA reads as TGCGCCAGCAGCTTTGGGCAGGGCCAAGAGACCCAGTACTTC.

In its sample, this clone was seen a few times. V and J are TRBV6-4 and TRBJ2-3, with 7 positions matching TRBD2. J was trimmed by 4 bases and V by 3 bases; bases with no gene match: 4. The CDR3 spans 14 residues. CDR1 is MRHNA, CDR2 SNTAGT, per germline. This CDR3 reads CASSEGGSSDTQYF. In DNA, the CDR3 is TGTGCCAGCAGTGAGGGCGGGAGTTCAGATACGCAGTATTTT.

The V gene is TRBV24-1, the J gene TRBJ2-2; 10 bases map to TRBD1. This CDR3 spans 16 amino acids. Germline assignment: CDR1 KGHDR and CDR2 SFDVKD. The V and J ends lost 3 bases and 4 bases, in that order; junction bases with no gene match: 4. In DNA, the CDR3 is TGTGCCACCAGTGATGTGGACAGGGGGAGCACCGGGGAGCTGTTTTTT. This encodes CATSDVDRGSTGELFF.

The chain joins TRBV5-1 to TRBJ1-6; 9 nucleotides line up with TRBD1. Trimming removed 4 bases from V and 7 bases from J; junction bases left unmatched: 3. Germline loops: CDR1 SGHRS, CDR2 YFSETQ. This CDR3 is built from 14 residues. The CDR3 reads CASSLDRGNSPLHF. In DNA form, the CDR3 reads TGCGCCAGCAGCCTCGACAGGGGGAATTCACCCCTCCACTTT.